The 31 T cell receptor beta chains given below trace back to one sample, sequenced in a study of metastatic and nonmetastatic thyroid tumors (dated by TCRdb to about 2020). Library preparation was by PCR. These reads were obtained on an Illumina HiSeq 4000. Starting from the raw public reads, TCRdb applied fastp trimming at Q25, assembled clones with MiXCR and retained in-frame beta chains. Recorded for this sample are about 17,000 clones; around a quarter of them occurred a single time. Of the sample, 15% to 19% falls within the top ten clones. Before undergoing thyroid surgery, none of the patients had been given any kind of treatment. Sequences were obtained from tumor tissue. The receptor source for this set is a female donor with papillary thyroid cancer or a benign thyroid nodule (not recorded which). Some clones in this sample may be carry-over from other donors' samples.

This sequence joins TRBV3-1 and TRBJ1-6; 7 nucleotides agree with TRBD1. The CDR3 is 15 amino acids. The J segment lost 10 bases and the V segment lost 4 bases, leaving 10 bases of the junction unmatched. The germline CDR1 and CDR2 sequences are LGHDT and YNNKEL (reference sequence). CDR3 coding DNA: TGTGCCAGCAGCCCCCGGGACAGCTTTTGGTCACCCCTCCACTTT. Amino acid sequence: CASSPRDSFWSPLHF.

This clone was seen only a few times. The rearrangement joins TRBV10-3 to TRBJ1-6; 11 positions agree with TRBD1. This CDR3 has 18 residues. V lost 4 bases to trimming and J lost 5 bases; unmatched junction nucleotides: 10. Germline V gives CDR1 ENHRY, CDR2 SYGVKD. The CDR3 reads CAISGVGTGGANNSPLHF. The DNA for the CDR3 is TGTGCCATCAGTGGGGTTGGGACAGGGGGTGCAAATAATTCACCCCTCCACTTT.

About this clone: This is likely a read error, given that the CDR3 carries no conserved phenylalanine or tryptophan at its end. The V gene is TRBV5-1, the J gene TRBJ1-1; D gene uncertain. This CDR3 is 15 amino acids long. V was pared by 1 base and J by 1 base, with 11 bases between. Germline CDR1 is SGHRS and CDR2 is YFSETQ. In nucleotides, the CDR3 is TGCGCCAGCAGCTTGTTTCCTTGCGAGAACACTGAAGCTTTCCTT. It codes for CASSLFPCENTEAFL.

To note about this clone: A junction boundary mismatches the germline segment, possibly from a read error. The chain links TRBV4-2 to TRBJ1-2; D is perhaps TRBD1 (6 bases). Germline loops: CDR1 LGHNA, CDR2 YNFKEQ. The CDR3 has 14 amino acids. The chain's CDR3 is CASSQEWGADGCTF. CDR3 in DNA: TGTGCCAGCAGCCAAGAATGGGGGGCAGATGGCTGCACCTTC.

The table lists this clone with a few counts. The V call is TRBV20-1, the J call TRBJ2-2, with TRBD2 as a possible D gene (7 bases). Per germline, CDR1 DFQATT and CDR2 SNEGSKA (reference sequence). The V and J ends lost 2 bases and 5 bases respectively, with 15 bases between them. The CDR3 is 15 amino acids. CDR3 nucleotide sequence: TGCAGTGCTAGATTGGGGGGGCCGGGGACCGGGGAGCTGTTTTTT. Its protein product is CSARLGGPGTGELFF.

This clone occurred many times. This sample also contains other DNA sequences that code for the same CDR3. The rearrangement uses TRBV18 and TRBJ2-1, with D tentatively TRBD1 (5 bases). V was trimmed by 3 bases and J by 0 bases, leaving 6 bases between them. Germline CDR1 reads KGHSH; CDR2 reads LQKENI. The CDR3 is made up of 14 amino acids. The CDR3 loop reads CASSPTDSYNEQFF. CDR3 DNA: TGTGCCAGCTCACCGACAGACTCCTACAATGAGCAGTTCTTC.

This clone appeared a few times. The germline gene is not matched at one end of the junction; a read error may be the cause. The genes are TRBV29-1 and TRBJ1-2; the D is unclear. The CDR3 contains 13 residues. Germline-derived CDR1 and CDR2 are SQVTM and ANQGSEA. CDR3 DNA sequence: TGCAGCGGTGTGGTAGGCGGGGTGGATGGCTGCACCTTC. Residues: CSGVVGGVDGCTF.

At least ten counts were recorded for this clone. The rearrangement joins TRBV4-2 to TRBJ1-4; D is unclear. The CDR3 length is 15 residues. V lost 1 base, J lost 1 base, and 7 bases lay in between. Germline-derived CDR1 and CDR2 are LGHNA and YNFKEQ. The CDR3 sequence: CASSQAAGTNEKLFF. The CDR3, as DNA: TGTGCCAGCAGCCAAGCAGCGGGAACTAATGAAAAACTGTTTTTT.

This clone has a handful of counts. The chain joins TRBV20-1 to TRBJ2-7, with no clear D. V lost 4 bases and J 2 bases, leaving 15 bases between the germline ends. This CDR3 spans 14 amino acids. CDR1 is DFQATT, CDR2 SNEGSKA, per germline (reference sequence). Here the CDR3 reads CSAITMSVAYEQYF. CDR3 nucleotides: TGCAGTGCTATCACCATGTCGGTGGCCTACGAGCAGTACTTC.

To note about this clone: Possible read error: a much larger clone is one base away. The same CDR3 also results from other DNA sequences found in this sample. This chain joins TRBV20-1 and TRBJ2-5, with no clear D. This CDR3 has 13 residues. Trimming stripped 3 bases from V and 3 bases from J, with 11 bases between. Germline V gene lookup returns CDR1 DFQATT and CDR2 SNEGSKA (reference sequence). The CDR3 loop is CSARAVGKETQYF. In nucleotides, the CDR3 is TGCAGTGCTAGGGCAGTTGGAAAAGAGACCCAGTACTTC.

This clone was counted many times. CDR3 region: CASSRRGTGLNTEAFF. In DNA form, the CDR3 reads TGTGCCAGCAGCCGAAGGGGGACAGGTCTTAACACTGAAGCTTTCTTT. The chain combines TRBV12-3 or TRBV12-4 with TRBJ1-1, with 8 bases fitting TRBD1. V dropped 6 bases and J dropped 2; count of bases not matched to a gene: 11. The CDR3 runs to 16 residues.

This clone turned up a few times. The V and J genes are TRBV29-1 and TRBJ1-1; the D is unclear. This CDR3 spans 11 amino acids. CDR1 and CDR2 (germline): SQVTM, ANQGSEA. In DNA, the CDR3 is TGCATCGCTGCCTGGTCGGGTCAAGCTTTCTTT. This codes for CIAAWSGQAFF.

The V call is TRBV9, the J call TRBJ2-7, with 8 bases aligning to TRBD1. There are 16 residues in the CDR3. Per the germline V gene, CDR1 is SGDLS and CDR2 is YYNGEE. V lost 3 bases and J lost 0; bases outside the gene matches: 8. The CDR3 DNA reads TGTGCCAGCAGCGCTTGGGACAGGTCGAGCTCCTACGAGCAGTACTTC. It encodes CASSAWDRSSSYEQYF.

The gene calls are TRBV10-2 and TRBJ2-1; D is possibly TRBD1 (5 bases). Looked up from germline, CDR1 is WSHSY and CDR2 is SAAADI. This CDR3 is 17 amino acids long. V was clipped by 0 bases and J by 4 bases, with 16 bases between them. CDR3 coding DNA: TGCGCCAGCAGTGAGTCGGGCCTCCCGACAGAATACAATGAGCAGTTCTTC. Translated, it gives CASSESGLPTEYNEQFF.

Many counts were recorded for this clone. A read error is possible here, since a much larger clone lies one base away. This chain connects TRBV28 to TRBJ2-7; 12 nucleotides agree with TRBD2. The V and J ends lost 4 bases and 4 bases, in that order; junction bases with no gene match: 8. Germline CDR1 MDHEN, CDR2 SYDVKM. The CDR3 spans 16 residues. The CDR3 sequence: CASSSATSGSWYEQYF. The CDR3 coding sequence is TGTGCCAGCAGTTCCGCGACTAGCGGGAGTTGGTACGAGCAGTACTTC.

The V call is TRBV6-5, the J call TRBJ1-2, with D maybe TRBD1 (6 bases). This CDR3 is 15 amino acids long. The V end lost 2 bases, the J end lost 8 bases, and 18 bases lay between the germline ends. Germline CDR1 and CDR2: MNHEY and SVGAGI. CDR3 nucleotide sequence: TGTGCCAGCAGTTACACCCCACAGGGCCTAGGAGGCTACACCTTC. It translates to CASSYTPQGLGGYTF.

This clone ranks as medium-sized. This chain links TRBV7-9 with TRBJ2-1, with TRBD1 matching 7 bases. Losses at the gene ends were 6 bases for V and 4 bases for J; bases not matched to a gene: 9. The CDR3 runs to 15 residues. Germline-derived CDR1 and CDR2 are SEHNR and FQNEAQ (reference sequence). The DNA for the CDR3 is TGTGCCAGCAGTTCCCGACAGGGATTGTACAATGAGCAGTTCTTC. The encoded protein is CASSSRQGLYNEQFF.

To note about this clone: A read error may produce the germline difference seen at one junction end. The chain recombines TRBV15 with TRBJ2-3; D is unclear. Germline lookup yields CDR1 LNHNV and CDR2 YYDKDF (reference sequence). This CDR3 comprises 15 residues. The CDR3 region has the DNA TGTGCCACCAACAGAGAGTGTGGTGGCACAGATACGCAGTATTTT. This sequence encodes CATNRECGGTDTQYF.

This clone is medium-sized (0.01 to 0.1%) within its sample. The J gene is TRBJ2-7, the V gene TRBV5-1, with 7 bases matching TRBD2. V was clipped by 0 bases and J by 2 bases; unmatched bases: 2. The germline V gene has CDR1 SGHRS and CDR2 YFSETQ. The CDR3 runs 14 residues. In DNA form, the CDR3 reads TGCGCCAGCAGCTTGGACGGGGGGACCTACGAGCAGTACTTC. Residues: CASSLDGGTYEQYF. The entire variable domain, with the rest obtained from reference TRBV5-1 and TRBJ2-7, is as follows: KAGVTQTPRYLIKTRGQQVTLSCSPISGHRSVSWYQQTPGQGLQFLFEYFSETQRNKGNFPGRFSGRQFSNSRSEMNVSTLELGDSALYLCASSLDGGTYEQYFGPGTRLTVT.

This clone was seen many times. CDR3 coding DNA: TGTGCCAGCAGCCGAGGGCGGGGGACCTACGAGCAGTACTTC. The encoded protein is CASSRGRGTYEQYF. The rearrangement joins TRBV3-1 to TRBJ2-7, with 7 bases matching TRBD2. V lost 4 bases and J lost 2; bases outside the gene matches: 5. Germline V lookup: CDR1 LGHDT, CDR2 YNNKEL (reference sequence). CDR3 length: 14 amino acids.

This clone was recorded a few times. The rearrangement uses TRBV6-2 or TRBV6-3 and TRBJ1-3; the D is unclear. Trimming removed 7 bases from V and 2 bases from J, with 9 bases in between. Germline V gives CDR1 MNHEY, CDR2 SVGEGT. This CDR3 comprises 13 residues. The CDR3 protein is CASMEGTGNTIYF. The DNA of the CDR3 is TGTGCCAGCATGGAGGGTACTGGAAACACCATATATTTT.

This clone was detected many times. The V call is TRBV7-9, the J call TRBJ2-4; weak D call: TRBD2 (5 bases). CDR3 length: 14 amino acids. Germline assignment: CDR1 SEHNR and CDR2 FQNEAQ (reference sequence). V was trimmed by 3 bases and J by 9 bases, leaving 15 bases between them. The CDR3 spells CASSFRAGLGIQYF. CDR3 nucleotide sequence: TGTGCCAGCAGCTTTCGGGCGGGCCTAGGCATTCAGTACTTC.

The gene calls are TRBV20-1 and TRBJ1-2, with 11 bases lining up with TRBD1. The CDR3 length is 20 residues. Per germline, CDR1 DFQATT and CDR2 SNEGSKA (reference sequence). V lost 3 bases to trimming and J lost 8 bases; unmatched junction nucleotides: 26. CDR3 sequence reads: CSASRLISYSDRGLSVGYTF. The CDR3 coding sequence is TGCAGTGCTAGTCGCCTAATTAGCTACTCGGACAGGGGGCTGTCTGTGGGCTACACCTTC.

This clone came up many times. This sequence joins TRBV5-6 and TRBJ1-6; a weak D match, TRBD1 (6 bases). The CDR3 length is 14 residues. Germline assignment: CDR1 SGHDT and CDR2 YYEEEE. The germline V and J ends were trimmed by 3 bases and 9 bases, with 13 bases remaining between them. In DNA, the CDR3 is TGTGCCAGCAGCTCTACAGGGTGGGGTTCACCCCTCCACTTT. Its protein is CASSSTGWGSPLHF.

This clone was observed a few times. The chain joins TRBV6-1 to TRBJ2-4; D is perhaps TRBD1 (6 bases). There are 15 residues in the CDR3. Looked up from germline, CDR1 is MNHNS and CDR2 is SASEGT. The V end was cut by 6 bases, the J end by 3 bases, with 15 bases between. CDR3 region: CASRPGTPDKNIQYF. The DNA for the CDR3 is TGTGCCAGCAGGCCCGGGACACCGGACAAAAACATTCAGTACTTC.

This clone was seen a handful of times. One end of the junction varies from germline; a read error may be responsible. V gene TRBV6-1 combines with J gene TRBJ2-5; possibly TRBD1 for D (6 bases). CDR1 MNHNS and CDR2 SASEGT come from the germline V gene. CDR3 length: 14 amino acids. CDR3 sequence: CAASSCTGQETQYF. CDR3 coding DNA: TGTGCCGCCAGCAGTTGTACAGGGCAAGAGACCCAATACTTC.

Points on this clone: The junction shows a germline mismatch at one end, possibly a read error. The chain employs TRBV19 and TRBJ1-5; D may be TRBD1 (6 bases). The CDR3 length is 15 residues. CDR1 is LNHDA and CDR2 is SQIVND in the germline V gene (reference sequence). The CDR3 DNA reads TGTTCCAGTGGTCGGGTACAGGGTGGCAATCAGCCCCAGCATTTT. Its translation: CSSGRVQGGNQPQHF.

This clone has only a few counts. V gene TRBV6-1 combines with J gene TRBJ2-2; D is unclear. This CDR3 has 14 residues. Germline V gives CDR1 MNHNS, CDR2 SASEGT. Trimming stripped 6 bases from V and 2 bases from J, with 10 bases between. CDR3 loop: CASSLDPNTGELFF. CDR3 nucleotide sequence: TGTGCCAGCAGCCTTGACCCAAACACCGGGGAGCTGTTTTTT.

This chain connects TRBV7-8 to TRBJ2-3; maybe TRBD1 (6 bases). This CDR3 comprises 16 residues. Germline V gene sequence: CDR1 SGHVS, CDR2 FQNEAQ. V was clipped by 4 bases and J by 2 bases, with 16 bases between them. DNA for the CDR3: TGTGCCAGCAGCTCCGACAGGATCGCGCTCACAGATACGCAGTATTTT. It translates to CASSSDRIALTDTQYF.

This clone has just a few counts. The chain is built from TRBV28 and TRBJ1-2; D is undetermined. Trimming left V 7 bases short and J 5 bases short, with 14 bases between. CDR1 is MDHEN and CDR2 is SYDVKM in the germline V gene. This CDR3 spans 13 amino acids. CDR3 sequence (DNA): TGTGCCAGCACTACGGCGGCGGGGTATGGCTACACCTTC. Translation gives CASTTAAGYGYTF.

This clone turned up a few times. CDR3 nucleotides: TGCAGTGCTAGATCCGAGGGACTAGCGGGGGCCCCCGGGGAGCTGTTTTTT. Protein: CSARSEGLAGAPGELFF. The genes are TRBV20-1 and TRBJ2-2, with 14 bases matching TRBD2. The germline V gene has CDR1 DFQATT and CDR2 SNEGSKA (reference sequence). J gave up 6 bases and V 2 bases, and 8 bases lay outside the gene matches. The CDR3 covers 17 residues.